This is a list of T cell receptor beta chains from one sample in a study of OX40 agonist ivuxolimab in advanced cancers. The protocol was immunoSEQ multiplex PCR, while the TCRdb copy is restricted to in-frame clones and leaves out a portion. This sample carries roughly 30,000 clones, roughly 81% of them seen once, and the ten largest clones take about a fifth. Source: CD4+ or CD8+ T cells sorted from blood, taken in a trial of the OX40 agonist ivuxolimab. The receptors stem from an adult with an advanced solid tumor such as melanoma, head and neck, liver or kidney cancer. Both conserved end residues are part of each CDR3. A D gene is named only where the DNA matches it firmly. The size of a clone is reported for some rows only, either as once, few or many, or as a class for expanded clones.

-,TRBJ1-4,TRBV18,-,CASSPGRGEKLFF,TGTGCCAGCTCACCAGGAAGGGGTGAAAAACTGTTTTTT
-,TRBJ2-7,TRBV11-2,few,CASSLSYSSYEQYF,TGTGCCAGCAGCTTATCGTACAGCTCCTACGAGCAGTACTTC
-,TRBJ1-2,TRBV14,-,CASSQPGSPNYGYTF,TGTGCCAGCAGCCAGCCAGGGTCCCCTAACTATGGCTACACCTTC
TRBD1,TRBJ1-2,TRBV7-8,-,CASRTLDRGRIFCGYTF,TGTGCCAGCAGAACCTTGGACAGGGGGAGAATCTTCTGCGGCTACACCTTC
TRBD1,TRBJ1-1,TRBV11-2,-,CASSLKVGDRRMNTEAFF,TGTGCCAGCAGCTTAAAGGTCGGGGACAGACGGATGAACACTGAAGCTTTCTTT
TRBD2,TRBJ2-1,TRBV2,-,CASDGSGSISYNEQFF,TGTGCCAGCGATGGTAGCGGGTCAATCTCCTACAATGAGCAGTTCTTC
-,TRBJ2-7,TRBV9,-,CASSVQPGHYYEQYF,TGTGCCAGCAGCGTCCAACCGGGACACTACTACGAGCAGTACTTC
-,TRBJ1-2,TRBV2,-,CASSRVEELGYGYTF,TGTGCCAGCAGTAGGGTGGAGGAGTTGGGCTATGGCTACACCTTC
-,TRBJ2-2,TRBV28,-,CASGRWGGSAGELFF,TGTGCCAGCGGTCGGTGGGGGGGCAGTGCCGGGGAGCTGTTTTTT
-,TRBJ1-6,TRBV28,-,CASRPGRRDSPLHF,TGTGCCAGCCGACCGGGACGGCGGGATTCACCCCTCCACTTT
TRBD2,TRBJ2-7,TRBV2,-,CASSARTSGSHEQYF,TGTGCCAGCAGTGCTCGGACTAGCGGGAGCCACGAGCAGTACTTC
-,TRBJ1-5,TRBV28,-,CASSLGVKPQHF,TGTGCCAGCAGCCTTGGTGTTAAGCCCCAGCATTTT
-,TRBJ1-5,TRBV6-5,-,CASTRDFVGPQHF,TGTGCCAGCACCCGGGACTTTGTAGGGCCCCAGCATTTT
TRBD2,TRBJ2-1,TRBV11-2,-,CASSARLAGNNEQFF,TGTGCCAGCAGCGCGAGACTAGCGGGAAACAATGAGCAGTTCTTC
TRBD1,TRBJ1-2,TRBV6-4,-,CASRNTGGQGYTF,TGTGCCAGCAGGAATACAGGGGGCCAGGGCTACACCTTC
TRBD1,TRBJ2-5,TRBV9,once,CASSAGQEGQETQYF,TGTGCCAGCAGCGCCGGACAGGAAGGGCAAGAGACCCAGTACTTC
-,TRBJ1-5,TRBV10-3,-,CAISVGQQGQPQHF,TGTGCCATCAGTGTAGGACAGCAGGGTCAGCCCCAGCATTTT
TRBD1,TRBJ1-2,TRBV4-2,-,CASSIGQGADYGYTF,TGTGCCAGCAGCATAGGACAGGGGGCAGACTATGGCTACACCTTC
TRBD2,TRBJ2-2,TRBV11-2,-,CASTDASGHSGELFF,TGTGCCAGCACCGATGCTAGCGGTCATTCCGGGGAGCTGTTTTTT
TRBD2,TRBJ2-3,TRBV27,-,CASSLEYSGGLDTQYF,TGTGCCAGCAGTTTGGAATATAGCGGGGGGTTAGATACGCAGTATTTT
-,TRBJ2-1,TRBV27,-,CASSLMTRDEQFF,TGTGCCAGCAGTCTGATGACTAGGGATGAGCAGTTCTTC
-,TRBJ2-3,TRBV7-9,-,CASSLRLGNTDTQYF,TGTGCCAGCAGCTTACGACTCGGAAACACAGATACGCAGTATTTT